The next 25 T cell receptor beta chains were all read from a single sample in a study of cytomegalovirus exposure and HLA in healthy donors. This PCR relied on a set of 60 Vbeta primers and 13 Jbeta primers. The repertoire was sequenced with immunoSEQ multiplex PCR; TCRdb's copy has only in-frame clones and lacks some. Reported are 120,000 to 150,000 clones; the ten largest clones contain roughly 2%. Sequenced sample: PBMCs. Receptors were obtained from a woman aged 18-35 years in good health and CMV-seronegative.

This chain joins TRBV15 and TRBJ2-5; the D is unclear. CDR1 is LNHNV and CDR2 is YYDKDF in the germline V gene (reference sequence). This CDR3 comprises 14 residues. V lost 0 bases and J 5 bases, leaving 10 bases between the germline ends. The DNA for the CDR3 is TGTGCCACCAGCAGAGATCAGTCTTGGGAGACCCAGTACTTC. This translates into CATSRDQSWETQYF.

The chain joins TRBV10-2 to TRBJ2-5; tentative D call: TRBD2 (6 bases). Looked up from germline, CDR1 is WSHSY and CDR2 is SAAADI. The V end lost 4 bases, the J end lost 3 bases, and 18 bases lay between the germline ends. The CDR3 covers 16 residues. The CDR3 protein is CASSGGGGNGKETQYF. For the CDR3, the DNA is TGCGCCAGCAGTGGGGGTGGAGGGAATGGTAAAGAGACCCAGTACTTC.

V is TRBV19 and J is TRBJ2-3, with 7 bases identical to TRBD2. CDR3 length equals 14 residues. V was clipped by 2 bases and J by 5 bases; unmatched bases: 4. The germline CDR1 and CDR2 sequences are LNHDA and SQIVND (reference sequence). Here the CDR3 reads CASSISGVGDTQYF. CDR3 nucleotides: TGTGCCAGTAGTATAAGCGGGGTAGGAGATACGCAGTATTTT.

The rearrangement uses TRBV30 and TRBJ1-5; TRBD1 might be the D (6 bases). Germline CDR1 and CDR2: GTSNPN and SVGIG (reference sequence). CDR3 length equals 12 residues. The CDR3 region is CAVGDNNQPQHF. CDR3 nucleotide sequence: TGTGCGGTTGGGGACAACAATCAGCCCCAGCATTTT. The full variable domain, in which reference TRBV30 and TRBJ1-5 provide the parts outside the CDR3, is SQTIHQWPATLVQPVGSPLSLECTVEGTSNPNLYWYRQAAGRGLQLLFYSVGIGQISSEVPQNLSASRPQDRQFILSSKKLLLSDSGFYLCAVGDNNQPQHFGDGTRLSIL.

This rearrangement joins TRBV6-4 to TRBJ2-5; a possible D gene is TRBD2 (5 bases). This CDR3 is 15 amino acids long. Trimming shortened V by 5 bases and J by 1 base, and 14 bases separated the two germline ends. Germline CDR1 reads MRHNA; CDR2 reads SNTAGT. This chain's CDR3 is CASSNTPGSQETQYF. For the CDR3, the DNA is TGTGCCAGCAGTAATACCCCGGGATCCCAAGAGACCCAGTACTTC.

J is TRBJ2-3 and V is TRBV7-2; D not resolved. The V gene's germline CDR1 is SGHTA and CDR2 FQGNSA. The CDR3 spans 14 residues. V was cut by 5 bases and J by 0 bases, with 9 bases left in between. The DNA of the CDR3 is TGTGCCAGCAGCCCCGACTCTAGCACAGATACGCAGTATTTT. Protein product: CASSPDSSTDTQYF.

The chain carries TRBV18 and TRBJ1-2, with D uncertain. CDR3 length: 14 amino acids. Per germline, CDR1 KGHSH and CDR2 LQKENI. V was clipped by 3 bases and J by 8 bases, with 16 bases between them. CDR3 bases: TGTGCCAGCTCACCGCCGGCCCTCCGGGAGGGCTACACCTTC. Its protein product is CASSPPALREGYTF.

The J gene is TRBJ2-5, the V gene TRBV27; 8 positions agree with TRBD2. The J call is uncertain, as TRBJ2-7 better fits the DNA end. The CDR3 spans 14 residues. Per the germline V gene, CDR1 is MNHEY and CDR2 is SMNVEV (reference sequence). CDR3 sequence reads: CASTGSGAAYEQYF. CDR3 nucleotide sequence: TGTGCCAGCACCGGTAGCGGGGCCGCCTACGAGCAGTACTTC.

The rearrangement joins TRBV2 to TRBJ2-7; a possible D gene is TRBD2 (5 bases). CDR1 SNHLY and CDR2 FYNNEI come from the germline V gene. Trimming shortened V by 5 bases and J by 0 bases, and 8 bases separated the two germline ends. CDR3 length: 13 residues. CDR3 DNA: TGTGCCAGCAGTTGGACTGACTCCTACGAGCAGTACTTC. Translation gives CASSWTDSYEQYF.

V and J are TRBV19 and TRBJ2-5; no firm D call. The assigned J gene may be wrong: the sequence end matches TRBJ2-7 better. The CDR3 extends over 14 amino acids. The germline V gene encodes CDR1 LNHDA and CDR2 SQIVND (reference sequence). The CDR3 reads CASSTTSGVSEQYF. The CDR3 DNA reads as TGTGCCAGTAGTACAACTTCGGGTGTCTCCGAGCAGTACTTC.

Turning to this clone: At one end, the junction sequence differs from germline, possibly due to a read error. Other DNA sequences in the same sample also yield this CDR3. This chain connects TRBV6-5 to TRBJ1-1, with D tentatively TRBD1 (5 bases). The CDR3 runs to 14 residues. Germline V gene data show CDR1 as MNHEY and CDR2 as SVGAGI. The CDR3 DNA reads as TGTGCCAGTAGTTACTCGGAGGGGCCCACTGAAGCTTTCTTT. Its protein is CASSYSEGPTEAFF.

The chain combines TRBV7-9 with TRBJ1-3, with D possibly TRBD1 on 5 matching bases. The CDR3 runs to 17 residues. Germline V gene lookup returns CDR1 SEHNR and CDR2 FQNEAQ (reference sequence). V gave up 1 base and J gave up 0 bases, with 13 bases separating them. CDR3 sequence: CASSLEGGGFSGNTIYF. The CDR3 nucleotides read TGTGCCAGCAGCTTAGAGGGCGGGGGATTCTCTGGAAACACCATATATTTT.

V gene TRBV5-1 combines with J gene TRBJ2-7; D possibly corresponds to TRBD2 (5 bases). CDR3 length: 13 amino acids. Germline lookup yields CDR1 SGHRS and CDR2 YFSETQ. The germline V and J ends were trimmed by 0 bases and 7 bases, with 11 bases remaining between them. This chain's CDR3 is CASSLEGPGEQYF. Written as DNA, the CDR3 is TGCGCCAGCAGCTTGGAAGGGCCGGGGGAGCAGTACTTC. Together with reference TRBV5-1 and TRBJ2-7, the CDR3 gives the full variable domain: KAGVTQTPRYLIKTRGQQVTLSCSPISGHRSVSWYQQTPGQGLQFLFEYFSETQRNKGNFPGRFSGRQFSNSRSEMNVSTLELGDSALYLCASSLEGPGEQYFGPGTRLTVT.

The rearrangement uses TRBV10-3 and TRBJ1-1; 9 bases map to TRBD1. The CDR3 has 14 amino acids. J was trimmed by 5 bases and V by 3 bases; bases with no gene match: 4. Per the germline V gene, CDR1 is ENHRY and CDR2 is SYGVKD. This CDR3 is CAISESDRGTEAFF. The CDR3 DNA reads TGTGCCATCAGTGAATCAGACAGGGGGACTGAAGCTTTCTTT.

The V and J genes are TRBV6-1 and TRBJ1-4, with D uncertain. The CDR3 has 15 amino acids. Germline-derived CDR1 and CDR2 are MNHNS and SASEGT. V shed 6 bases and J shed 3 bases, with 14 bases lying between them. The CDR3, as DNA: TGTGCCAGCAGCCCTTGGGCCGGCTCTAATGAAAAACTGTTTTTT. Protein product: CASSPWAGSNEKLFF.

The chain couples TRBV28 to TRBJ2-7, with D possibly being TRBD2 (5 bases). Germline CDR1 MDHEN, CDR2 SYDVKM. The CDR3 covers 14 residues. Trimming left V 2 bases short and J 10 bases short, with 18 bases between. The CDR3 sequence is CASSLIMSGGGQYF. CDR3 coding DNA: TGTGCCAGCAGTTTAATAATGTCAGGAGGCGGACAGTACTTC. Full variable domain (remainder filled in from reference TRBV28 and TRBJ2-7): DVKVTQSSRYLVKRTGEKVFLECVQDMDHENMFWYRQDPGLGLRLIYFSYDVKMKEKGDIPEGYSVSREKKERFSLILESASTNQTSMYLCASSLIMSGGGQYFGPGTRLTVT.

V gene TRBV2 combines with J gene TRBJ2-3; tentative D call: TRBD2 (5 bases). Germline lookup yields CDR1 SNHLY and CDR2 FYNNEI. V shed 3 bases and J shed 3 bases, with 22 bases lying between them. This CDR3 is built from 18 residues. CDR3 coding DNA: TGTGCCAGCAGTGATCCACTGCGTAGCGAGAGGTATACAGATACGCAGTATTTT. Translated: CASSDPLRSERYTDTQYF.

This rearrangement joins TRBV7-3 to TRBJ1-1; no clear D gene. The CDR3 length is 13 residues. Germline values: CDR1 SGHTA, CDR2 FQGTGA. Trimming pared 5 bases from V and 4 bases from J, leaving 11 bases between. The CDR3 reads CASSRTGSTEAFF. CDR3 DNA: TGTGCCAGCAGCCGGACGGGGAGCACTGAAGCTTTCTTT. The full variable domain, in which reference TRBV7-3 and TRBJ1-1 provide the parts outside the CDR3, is GAGVSQTPSNKVTEKGKYVELRCDPISGHTALYWYRQSLGQGPEFLIYFQGTGAADDSGLPNDRFFAVRPEGSVSTLKIQRTERGDSAVYLCASSRTGSTEAFFGQGTRLTVV.

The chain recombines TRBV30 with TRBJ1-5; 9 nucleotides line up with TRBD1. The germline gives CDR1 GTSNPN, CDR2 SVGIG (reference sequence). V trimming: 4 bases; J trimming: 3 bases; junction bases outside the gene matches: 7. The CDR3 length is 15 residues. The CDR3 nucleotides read TGTGCCTGGACCCTTGGACAGGGGAACAATCAGCCCCAGCATTTT. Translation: CAWTLGQGNNQPQHF. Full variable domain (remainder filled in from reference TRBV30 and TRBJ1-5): SQTIHQWPATLVQPVGSPLSLECTVEGTSNPNLYWYRQAAGRGLQLLFYSVGIGQISSEVPQNLSASRPQDRQFILSSKKLLLSDSGFYLCAWTLGQGNNQPQHFGDGTRLSIL.

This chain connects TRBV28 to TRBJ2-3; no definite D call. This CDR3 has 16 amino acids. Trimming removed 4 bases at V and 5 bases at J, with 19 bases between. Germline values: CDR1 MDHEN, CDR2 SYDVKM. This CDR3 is CASSSPLTGSQDTQYF. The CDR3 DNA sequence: TGTGCCAGCAGTTCCCCTCTGACTGGCTCCCAAGATACGCAGTATTTT.

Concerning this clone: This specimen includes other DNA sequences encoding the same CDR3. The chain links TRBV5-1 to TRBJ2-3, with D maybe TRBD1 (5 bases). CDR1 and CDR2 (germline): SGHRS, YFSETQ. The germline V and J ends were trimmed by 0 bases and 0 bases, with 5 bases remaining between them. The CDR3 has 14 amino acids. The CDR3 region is CASSLGQSTDTQYF. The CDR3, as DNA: TGCGCCAGCAGCTTGGGACAGAGCACAGATACGCAGTATTTT.

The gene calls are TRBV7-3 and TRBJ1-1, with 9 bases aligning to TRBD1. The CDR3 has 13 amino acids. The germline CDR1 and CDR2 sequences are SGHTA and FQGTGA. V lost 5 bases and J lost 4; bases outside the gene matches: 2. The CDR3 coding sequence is TGTGCCAGCAGCCCGACAGGGGGCACTGAAGCTTTCTTT. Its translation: CASSPTGGTEAFF.

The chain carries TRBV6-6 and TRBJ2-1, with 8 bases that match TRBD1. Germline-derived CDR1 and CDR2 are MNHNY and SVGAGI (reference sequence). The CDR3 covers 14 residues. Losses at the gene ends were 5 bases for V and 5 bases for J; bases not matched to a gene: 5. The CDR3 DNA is TGTGCCAGCAGTCGGGACAGGTCCCACAATGAGCAGTTCTTC. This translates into CASSRDRSHNEQFF.

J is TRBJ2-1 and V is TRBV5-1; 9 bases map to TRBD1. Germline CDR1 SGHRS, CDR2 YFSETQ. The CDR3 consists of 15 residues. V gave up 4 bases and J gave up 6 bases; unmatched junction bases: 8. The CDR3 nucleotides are TGCGCCAGCAGCCTCCGACAGGGGGTGTTCAATGAGCAGTTCTTC. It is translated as CASSLRQGVFNEQFF. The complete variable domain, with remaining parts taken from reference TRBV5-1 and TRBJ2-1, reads KAGVTQTPRYLIKTRGQQVTLSCSPISGHRSVSWYQQTPGQGLQFLFEYFSETQRNKGNFPGRFSGRQFSNSRSEMNVSTLELGDSALYLCASSLRQGVFNEQFFGPGTRLTVL.

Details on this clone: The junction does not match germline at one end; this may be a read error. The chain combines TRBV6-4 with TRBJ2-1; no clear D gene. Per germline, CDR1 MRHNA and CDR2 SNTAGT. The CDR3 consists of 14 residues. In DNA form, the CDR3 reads TGTGCCAACAGTGACGGGCCCGCCTACAATGAGCAGTTCTTC. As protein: CANSDGPAYNEQFF.